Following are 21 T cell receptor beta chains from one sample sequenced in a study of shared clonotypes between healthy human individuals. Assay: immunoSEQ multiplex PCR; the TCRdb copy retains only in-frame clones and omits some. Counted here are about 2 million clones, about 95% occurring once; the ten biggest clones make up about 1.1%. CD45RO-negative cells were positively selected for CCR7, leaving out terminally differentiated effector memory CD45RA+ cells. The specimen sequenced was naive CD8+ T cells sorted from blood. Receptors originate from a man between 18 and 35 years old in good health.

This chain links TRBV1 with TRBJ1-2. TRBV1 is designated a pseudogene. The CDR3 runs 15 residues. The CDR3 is CTSSHKGRASYGYTF. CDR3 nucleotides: TGCACCAGCAGCCATAAGGGCCGAGCATCATATGGCTACACCTTC.

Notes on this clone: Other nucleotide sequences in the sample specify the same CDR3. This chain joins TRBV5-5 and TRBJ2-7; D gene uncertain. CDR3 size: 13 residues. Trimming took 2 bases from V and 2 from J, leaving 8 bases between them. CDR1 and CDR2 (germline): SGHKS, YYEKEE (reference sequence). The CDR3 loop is CASSFGGTYEQYF. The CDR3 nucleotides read TGTGCCAGCAGCTTCGGCGGTACCTACGAGCAGTACTTC.

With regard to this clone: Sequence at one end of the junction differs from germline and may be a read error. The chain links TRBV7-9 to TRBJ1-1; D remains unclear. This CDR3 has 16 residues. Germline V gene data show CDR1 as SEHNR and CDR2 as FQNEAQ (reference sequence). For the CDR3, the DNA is TGTGCCAGCAGCTTAGGCCCCGGAGGCTGGAACGCTGAAGCTTTCTTT. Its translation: CASSLGPGGWNAEAFF. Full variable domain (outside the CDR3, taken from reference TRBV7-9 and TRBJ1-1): DTGVSQNPRHKITKRGQNVTFRCDPISEHNRLYWYRQTLGQGPEFLTYFQNEAQLEKSRLLSDRFSAERPKGSFSTLEIQRTEQGDSAMYLCASSLGPGGWNAEAFFGQGTRLTVV.

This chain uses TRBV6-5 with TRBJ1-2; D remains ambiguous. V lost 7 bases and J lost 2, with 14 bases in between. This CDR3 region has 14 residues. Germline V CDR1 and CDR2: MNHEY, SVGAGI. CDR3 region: CASNPNPTNYGYTF. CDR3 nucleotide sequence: TGTGCCAGCAACCCCAACCCAACCAACTATGGCTACACCTTC.

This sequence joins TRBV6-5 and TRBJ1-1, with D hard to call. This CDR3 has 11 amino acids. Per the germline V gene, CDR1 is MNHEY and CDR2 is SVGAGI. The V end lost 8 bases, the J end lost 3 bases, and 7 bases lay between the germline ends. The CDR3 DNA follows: TGTGCCAGCGGGTGGGACACTGAAGCTTTCTTT. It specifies CASGWDTEAFF.

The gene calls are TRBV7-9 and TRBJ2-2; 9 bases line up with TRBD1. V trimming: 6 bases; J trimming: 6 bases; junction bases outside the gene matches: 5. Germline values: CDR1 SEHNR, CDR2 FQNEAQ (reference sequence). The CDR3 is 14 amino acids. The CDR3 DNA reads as TGTGCCAGCAGGGCCGGGACAGGGCCCGGGGAGCTGTTTTTT. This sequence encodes CASRAGTGPGELFF.

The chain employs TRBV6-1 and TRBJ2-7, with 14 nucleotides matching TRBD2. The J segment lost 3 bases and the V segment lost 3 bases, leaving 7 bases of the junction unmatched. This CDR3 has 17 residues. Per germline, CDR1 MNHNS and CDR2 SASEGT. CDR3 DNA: TGTGCCAGCAGTGAGGGACTAGCGGGGGCGAACCACTACGAGCAGTACTTC. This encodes CASSEGLAGANHYEQYF.

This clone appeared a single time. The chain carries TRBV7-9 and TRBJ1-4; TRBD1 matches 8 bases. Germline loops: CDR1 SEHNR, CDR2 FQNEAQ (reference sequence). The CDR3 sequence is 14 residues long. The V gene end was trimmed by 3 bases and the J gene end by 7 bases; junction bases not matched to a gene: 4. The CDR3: CASSFPGGPEKLFF. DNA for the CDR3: TGTGCCAGCAGCTTCCCAGGGGGCCCTGAAAAACTGTTTTTT.

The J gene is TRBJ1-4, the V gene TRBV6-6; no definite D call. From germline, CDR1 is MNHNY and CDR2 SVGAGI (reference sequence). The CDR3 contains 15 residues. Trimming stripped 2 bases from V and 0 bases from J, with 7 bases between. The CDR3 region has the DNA TGTGCCAGCAGTTACCTGCACGCAACTAATGAAAAACTGTTTTTT. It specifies CASSYLHATNEKLFF.

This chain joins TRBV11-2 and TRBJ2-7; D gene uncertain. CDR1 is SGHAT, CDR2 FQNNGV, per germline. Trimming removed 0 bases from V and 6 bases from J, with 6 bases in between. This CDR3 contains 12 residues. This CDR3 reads CASSLELLEQYF. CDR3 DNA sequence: TGTGCCAGCAGCTTAGAACTCCTCGAGCAGTACTTC.

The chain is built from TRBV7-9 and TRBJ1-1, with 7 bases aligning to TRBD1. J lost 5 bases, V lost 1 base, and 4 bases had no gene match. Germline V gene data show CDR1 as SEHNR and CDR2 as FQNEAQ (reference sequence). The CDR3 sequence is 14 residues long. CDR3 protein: CASSLEGARTEAFF. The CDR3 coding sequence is TGTGCCAGCAGCTTAGAGGGGGCGCGGACTGAAGCTTTCTTT. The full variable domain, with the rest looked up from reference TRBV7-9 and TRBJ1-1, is DTGVSQNPRHKITKRGQNVTFRCDPISEHNRLYWYRQTLGQGPEFLTYFQNEAQLEKSRLLSDRFSAERPKGSFSTLEIQRTEQGDSAMYLCASSLEGARTEAFFGQGTRLTVV.

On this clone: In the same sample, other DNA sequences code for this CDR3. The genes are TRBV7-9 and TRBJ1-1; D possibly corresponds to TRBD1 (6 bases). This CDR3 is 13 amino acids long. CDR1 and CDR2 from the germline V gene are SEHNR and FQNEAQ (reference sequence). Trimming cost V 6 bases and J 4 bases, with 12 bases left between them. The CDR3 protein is CASSLQGGTEAFF. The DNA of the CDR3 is TGTGCCAGCAGTCTACAGGGAGGCACTGAAGCTTTCTTT.

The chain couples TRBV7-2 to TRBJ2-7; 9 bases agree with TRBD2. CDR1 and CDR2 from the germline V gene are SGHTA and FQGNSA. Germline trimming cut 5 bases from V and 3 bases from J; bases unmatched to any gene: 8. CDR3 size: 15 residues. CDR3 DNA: TGTGCCAGCAGCCCCGGGACTAGCCCACTCTACGAGCAGTACTTC. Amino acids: CASSPGTSPLYEQYF. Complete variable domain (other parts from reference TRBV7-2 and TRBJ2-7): GAGVSQSPSNKVTEKGKDVELRCDPISGHTALYWYRQSLGQGLEFLIYFQGNSAPDKSGLPSDRFSAERTGGSVSTLTIQRTQQEDSAVYLCASSPGTSPLYEQYFGPGTRLTVT.

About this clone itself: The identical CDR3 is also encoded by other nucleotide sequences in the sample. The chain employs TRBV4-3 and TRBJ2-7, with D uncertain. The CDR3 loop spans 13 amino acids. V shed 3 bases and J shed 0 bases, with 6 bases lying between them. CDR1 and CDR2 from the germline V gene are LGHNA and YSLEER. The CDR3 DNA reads TGCGCCAGCAGCCAGGCCCGCTCCTACGAGCAGTACTTC. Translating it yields CASSQARSYEQYF.

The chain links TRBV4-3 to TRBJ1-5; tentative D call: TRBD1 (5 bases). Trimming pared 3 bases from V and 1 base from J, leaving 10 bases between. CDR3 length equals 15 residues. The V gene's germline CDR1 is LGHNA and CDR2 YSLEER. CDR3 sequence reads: CASSQGTASNQPQHF. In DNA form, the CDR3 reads TGCGCCAGCAGCCAGGGGACGGCAAGCAATCAGCCCCAGCATTTT.

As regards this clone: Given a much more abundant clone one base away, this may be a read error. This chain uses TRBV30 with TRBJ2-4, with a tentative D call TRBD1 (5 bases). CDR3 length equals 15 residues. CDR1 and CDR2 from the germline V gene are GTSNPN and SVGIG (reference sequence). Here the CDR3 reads CAWSVRGATKSIQYF. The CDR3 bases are TGTGCCTGGAGTGTAAGGGGCGCGACCAAAAGCATTCAGTACTTC.

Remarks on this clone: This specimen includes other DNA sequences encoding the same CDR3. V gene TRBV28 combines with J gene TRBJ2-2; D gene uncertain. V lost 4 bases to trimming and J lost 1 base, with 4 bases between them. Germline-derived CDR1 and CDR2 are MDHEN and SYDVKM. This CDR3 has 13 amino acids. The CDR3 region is CASSYRNTGELFF. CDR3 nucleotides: TGTGCCAGCAGTTACAGGAACACCGGGGAGCTGTTTTTT.

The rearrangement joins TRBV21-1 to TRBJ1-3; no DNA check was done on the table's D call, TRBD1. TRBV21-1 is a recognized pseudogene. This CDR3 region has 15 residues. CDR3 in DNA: TGTGCCAGCAGCTGGGGGGACAGGGCTGGAAACACCATATATTTT. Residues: CASSWGDRAGNTIYF.

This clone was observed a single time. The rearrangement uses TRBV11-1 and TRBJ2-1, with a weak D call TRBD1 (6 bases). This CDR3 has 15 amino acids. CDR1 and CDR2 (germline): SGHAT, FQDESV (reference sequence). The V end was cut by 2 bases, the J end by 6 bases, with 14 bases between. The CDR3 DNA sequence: TGTGCCAGCAGCTTACTCAGGGGCCAAATCAATGAGCAGTTCTTC. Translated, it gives CASSLLRGQINEQFF.

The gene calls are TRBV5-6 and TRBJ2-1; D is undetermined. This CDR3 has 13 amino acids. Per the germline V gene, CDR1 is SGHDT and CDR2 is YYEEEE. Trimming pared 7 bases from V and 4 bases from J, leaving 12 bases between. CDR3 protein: CASDDTGYNEQFF. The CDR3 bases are TGTGCCAGCGACGACACTGGATACAATGAGCAGTTCTTC.

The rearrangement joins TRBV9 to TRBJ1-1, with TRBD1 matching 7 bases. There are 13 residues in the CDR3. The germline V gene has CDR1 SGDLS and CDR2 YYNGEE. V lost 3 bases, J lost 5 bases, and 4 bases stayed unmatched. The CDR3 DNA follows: TGTGCCAGCAGCGGAGGGGGCGAGACTGAAGCTTTCTTT. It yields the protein CASSGGGETEAFF.